This record covers a single T cell receptor (beta chain). There are a few counts of this clonotype. What this receptor recognizes is not known. No base-level quality is on record; no much larger clone is a single base apart. The method was UMI-ligation and nested PCR. An equimolar mix of two oligonucleotides covering both TRBC1 and TRBC2 was used as the beta constant-region primer. The ligated cDNA went through four rounds of PCR with nested alpha and beta constant-region primers together with the SP2 primer. A single-stranded oligonucleotide containing the SP2 primer and a 12-nucleotide UMI was joined to the 3' end of the cDNA by T4 RNA ligase 1. Incubation of the ligation reaction lasted about 19-24 hours at 16 degrees C. PCR2 was typically run as a SYBR Green qPCR and stopped at a predetermined threshold to prevent over-amplification. Agencourt AMPure XP magnetic beads were used for all purifications after the first. Libraries were quantified by Qubit and checked on a TapeStation, where a main peak was expected near 650 bp. Pooled libraries were sequenced on an Illumina MiSeq using v2 2x251 paired-end kits, and typically about 0.9-2 million reads were obtained per sample. Libraries were pooled at 3 to 4 nM per sample, and about 4.5-7.5% PhiX was added to improve cluster recognition. The paper's data handling went like this. Decombinator assigned V and J genes to Demultiplexor-processed FASTQ reads by tag matching, allowing a single base-pair mismatch. UMIs were used by Collapsinator to correct both sequencing errors and frequency errors arising from PCR heterogeneity. CDR3Translator translated TCRs and extracted CDR3s from the conserved cysteine to the FGXG phenylalanine, flagging non-productive sequences. Repertoires were subsampled to equal numbers of UMI-defined TCRs before Gini, Shannon entropy and inverse Simpson indices were calculated. Within the linear range, a power law was fitted by maximum likelihood to the distributions of clonotype abundance. Similar UMI counts, unique TCR numbers and clonal distributions were obtained with the pipeline and with MIGEC on one naive CD8 sample. One analysis removed from the naive repertoire any naive TCRs that were also found in any memory subset from the same donor. The repertoires were searched for roughly 7,000 CMV-associated CDR3 sequences that had been compiled from VDJdb and a published dataset. TCRdb cleaned the public reads at Q25 with fastp, built clones with MiXCR and kept in-frame beta chains. When rows share a CDR3 protein, they turn into one entry using the most common DNA and genes. The V and J calls and clone size are TCRdb's, not the authors'. The table for this sample lists 98,000 or so distinct CDR3 sequences; around 13% of them were counted only once. Jointly, the top ten make up approximately 2.6% of the sample.

The sample originates from a study of naive and memory T cell subsets (dated by TCRdb to the late 2010s). Notes on the research overall: The study applied an open-source, UMI-based TCR alpha and beta sequencing pipeline to sorted naive and memory peripheral blood T cell subsets. IgG serology results and the functional CMV T cell responses were in complete agreement. RNA was DNase-treated and reverse transcribed with TCR constant-region primers, mostly using SuperScript III. The paper's findings and limits, for the study overall: A clonotype was defined as a single alpha or beta chain sequence rather than as a paired alpha/beta receptor. RNA-based TCR counts may be influenced by expression changes linked to T cell activation and differentiation. In both CD4 and CD8 cells, the Gini index increased while Shannon and inverse Simpson diversity decreased from naive through CM, EM and EMRA. TCR abundance followed a power law whose exponent differed between naive and memory subsets but was consistent across the three individuals. Once error correction was done, more than 90% of naive TCR sequences showed up just once, which made the naive abundance distributions much steeper than those of the memory subsets. No ground truth was available to validate the repertoire findings for the naive and memory subsets. A few larger clonotypes were found in naive repertoires, especially CD8, and these larger clonotypes were possibly memory cells re-expressing CD45RA.

From the second PCR step onward, the TCR alpha chain libraries and the TCR beta chain libraries were amplified separately. Donor CMV status was determined by IFNgamma production from CD4+ T cells after overnight stimulation of fresh PBMCs with CMV viral lysate. CD4 T cells were positively selected using Miltenyi beads, after which CD8 T cells were positively selected from the CD4-negative fraction. Cells stained for CD3, CD4, CD8, CD45RA, CD27 and a live/dead dye were sorted on a BD Aria II into four subsets by CD45RA and CD27. A few healthy volunteers provided blood, and the blood of each volunteer was split into CD4 and CD8 T cells and then into four differentiation subsets. Approximately 130 ml of peripheral blood was drawn per donor, and PBMC were isolated by Ficoll-Paque PLUS density-gradient centrifugation. Sorted cells were lysed in RLT buffer, after which RNA was extracted using a Qiagen RNeasy kit and stored at -80 degrees C.

Specimen: naive CD8+ T cells from blood. The cell subset or site label of this sample denotes: naive T cells, CD45RA high CD27+. This TCR was recovered from a human donor in good health.

The CDR3 reads CASISSGSWVNEQFF. The DNA is as follows: TGTGCCAGCATAAGTAGCGGGAGTTGGGTCAATGAGCAGTTCTTC. The V and J genes are TRBV2 and TRBJ2-1, and TRBD2 matches 9 of the central bases. The germline V gene supplies CDR1 SNHLY and CDR2 FYNNEI. V trim: 7 bases; J trim: 6 bases; unmatched bases: 10. The CDR3 holds 15 amino acids from the cysteine to the phenylalanine. Only the CDR3 portion is preserved as DNA: 45 bases, with reading frame beginning at the first base.